The 7 T cell receptor beta chains below were found in one sample sequenced in a study of blood T cell repertoires in COVID-19. TCRdb keeps only in-frame clones here, not all; method: immunoSEQ multiplex PCR. The data contain tens of thousands of clones, over 80% of them singletons. The sample was peripheral blood. These receptors were collected from a human donor in a cohort sampled during active COVID-19.

This clone was counted once. The rearrangement joins TRBV15 to TRBJ1-4; 7 nucleotides agree with TRBD1. This CDR3 has 15 residues. Germline-derived CDR1 and CDR2 are LNHNV and YYDKDF (reference sequence). V lost 3 bases to trimming and J lost 6 bases; unmatched junction nucleotides: 7. This CDR3 reads CATSRPGTADEKLFF. Written as DNA, the CDR3 is TGTGCCACCAGCAGGCCCGGGACAGCCGATGAAAAACTGTTTTTT.

The chain has TRBV18 and TRBJ2-5; TRBD1 matches 7 bases. Germline V gene lookup returns CDR1 KGHSH and CDR2 LQKENI. V trimming: 5 bases; J trimming: 5 bases; junction bases outside the gene matches: 2. This CDR3 contains 12 residues. The CDR3 region has the DNA TGTGCCAGCTCAAAGGACAGGGAGACCCAGTACTTC. This gives the protein CASSKDRETQYF.

DNA for the CDR3: TGTGCCAGCAGCCAGCCTAGCGGGGGGAAATACGAGCAGTACTTC. Protein sequence: CASSQPSGGKYEQYF. The rearrangement links TRBV3-1 (or the pseudogene TRBV3-2) to TRBJ2-7; 11 bases map to TRBD2. CDR3 length equals 15 residues. The ends lost 3 bases at V and 4 bases at J; junction bases unmatched: 5. CDR1 and CDR2 (germline): LGHDT, YNNKEL (reference sequence).

The CDR3 sequence: CASSQDRGQVYNEQFF. In DNA, the CDR3 is TGCGCCAGCAGCCAGGACAGGGGGCAGGTCTACAATGAGCAGTTCTTC. The rearrangement joins TRBV4-3 to TRBJ2-1, with 11 bases aligning to TRBD1. The V and J ends lost 3 bases and 3 bases, in that order; junction bases with no gene match: 4. There are 16 residues in the CDR3. Germline CDR1 and CDR2: LGHNA and YSLEER.

This clone was observed a single time. The CDR3 reads CASSLDRGPSNQPQHF. In nucleotides, the CDR3 is TGTGCCAGCAGCTTGGACAGGGGGCCTAGCAATCAGCCCCAGCATTTT. The chain recombines TRBV5-5 with TRBJ1-5; 9 bases are a match to TRBD1. With V trimmed by 0 bases and J by 0 bases, 1 base remained unmatched. Germline CDR1 SGHKS, CDR2 YYEKEE (reference sequence). This CDR3 is 16 amino acids long. The variable domain in full, with the rest retrieved from reference TRBV5-5 and TRBJ1-5, is DAGVTQSPTHLIKTRGQQVTLRCSPISGHKSVSWYQQVLGQGPQFIFQYYEKEERGRGNFPDRFSARQFPNYSSELNVNALLLGDSALYLCASSLDRGPSNQPQHFGDGTRLSIL.

This rearrangement joins TRBV3-1 (or the pseudogene TRBV3-2) to TRBJ1-2; D not certain. CDR1 is LGHDT, CDR2 YNNKEL, per germline (reference sequence). This CDR3 contains 13 residues. V was pared by 1 base and J by 2 bases, with 5 bases between. The CDR3 protein is CASSQGLNYGYTF. The DNA for the CDR3 is TGTGCCAGCAGCCAAGGTCTCAACTATGGCTACACCTTC.

The gene calls are TRBV6-2 or TRBV6-3 and TRBJ1-5; D perhaps matches TRBD1 (6 bases). CDR1 and CDR2 (germline): MNHEY, SVGEGT. V lost 5 bases and J 6 bases, leaving 11 bases between the germline ends. The CDR3 is 13 amino acids. The CDR3 DNA sequence: TGTGCCAGCAGTCCACAGGGACGTCAGCCCCAGCATTTT. Translation: CASSPQGRQPQHF.